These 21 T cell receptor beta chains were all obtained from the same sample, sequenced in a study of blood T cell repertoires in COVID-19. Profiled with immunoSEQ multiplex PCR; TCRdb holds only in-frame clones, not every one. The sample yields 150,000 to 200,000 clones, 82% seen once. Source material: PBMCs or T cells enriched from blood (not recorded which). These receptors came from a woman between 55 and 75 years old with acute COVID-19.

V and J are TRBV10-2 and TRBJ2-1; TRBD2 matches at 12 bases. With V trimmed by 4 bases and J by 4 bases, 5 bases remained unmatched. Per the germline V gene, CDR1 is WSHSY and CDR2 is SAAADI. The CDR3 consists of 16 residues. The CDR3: CASSGTSGDGYNEQFF. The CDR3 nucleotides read TGCGCCAGCAGTGGGACTAGCGGGGACGGGTACAATGAGCAGTTCTTC.

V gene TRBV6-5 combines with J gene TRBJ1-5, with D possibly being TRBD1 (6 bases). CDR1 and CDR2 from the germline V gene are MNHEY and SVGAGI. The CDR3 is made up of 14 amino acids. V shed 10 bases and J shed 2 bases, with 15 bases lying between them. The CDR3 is CAITGGQGNQPQHF. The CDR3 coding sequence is TGTGCCATCACGGGGGGGCAGGGCAATCAGCCCCAGCATTTT.

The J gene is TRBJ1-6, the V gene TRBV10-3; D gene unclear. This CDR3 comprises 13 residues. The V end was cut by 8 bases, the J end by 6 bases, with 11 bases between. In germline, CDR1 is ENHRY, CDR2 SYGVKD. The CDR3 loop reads CAIGRSFNSPLHF. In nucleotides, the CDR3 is TGTGCCATCGGCAGGTCGTTTAATTCACCCCTCCACTTT.

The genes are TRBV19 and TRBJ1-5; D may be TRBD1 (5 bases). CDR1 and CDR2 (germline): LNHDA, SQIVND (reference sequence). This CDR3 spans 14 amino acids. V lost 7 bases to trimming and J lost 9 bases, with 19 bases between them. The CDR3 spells CASTSRGKYSPQHF. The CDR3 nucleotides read TGTGCCAGTACCTCAAGGGGCAAGTATTCGCCCCAGCATTTT. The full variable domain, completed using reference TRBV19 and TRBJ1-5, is DGGITQSPKYLFRKEGQNVTLSCEQNLNHDAMYWYRQDPGQGLRLIYYSQIVNDFQKGDIAEGYSVSREKKESFPLTVTSAQKNPTAFYLCASTSRGKYSPQHFGDGTRLSIL.

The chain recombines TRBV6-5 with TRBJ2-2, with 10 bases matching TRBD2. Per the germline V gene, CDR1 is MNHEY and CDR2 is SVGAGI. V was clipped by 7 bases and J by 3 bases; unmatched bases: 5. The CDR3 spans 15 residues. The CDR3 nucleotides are TGTGCCAGCATCAAAGGGACTAGCGACACCGGGGAGCTGTTTTTT. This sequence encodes CASIKGTSDTGELFF.

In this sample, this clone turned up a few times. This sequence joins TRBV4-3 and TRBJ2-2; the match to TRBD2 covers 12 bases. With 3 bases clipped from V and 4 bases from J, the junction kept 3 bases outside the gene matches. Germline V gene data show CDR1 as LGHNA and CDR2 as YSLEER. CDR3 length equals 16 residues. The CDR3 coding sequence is TGCGCCAGCAGCCAGACTAGCGGGGGACTCACCGGGGAGCTGTTTTTT. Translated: CASSQTSGGLTGELFF.

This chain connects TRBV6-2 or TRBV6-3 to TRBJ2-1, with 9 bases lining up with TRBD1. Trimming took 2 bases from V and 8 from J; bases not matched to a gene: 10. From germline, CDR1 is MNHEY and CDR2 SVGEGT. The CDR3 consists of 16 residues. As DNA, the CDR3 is TGTGCCAGCAGTTACGGAGGGACAGGGTTTCGGGATGAGCAGTTCTTC. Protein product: CASSYGGTGFRDEQFF.

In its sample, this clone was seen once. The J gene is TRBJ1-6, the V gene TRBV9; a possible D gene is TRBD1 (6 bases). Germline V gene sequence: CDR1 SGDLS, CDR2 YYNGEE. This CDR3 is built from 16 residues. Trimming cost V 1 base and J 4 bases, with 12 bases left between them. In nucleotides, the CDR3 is TGTGCCAGCAGCGTACTCGGACAGTCTTATAATTCACCCCTCCACTTT. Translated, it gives CASSVLGQSYNSPLHF. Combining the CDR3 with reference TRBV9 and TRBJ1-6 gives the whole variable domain DSGVTQTPKHLITATGQRVTLRCSPRSGDLSVYWYQQSLDQGLQFLIQYYNGEERAKGNILERFSAQQFPDLHSELNLSSLELGDSALYFCASSVLGQSYNSPLHFGNGTRLTVT.

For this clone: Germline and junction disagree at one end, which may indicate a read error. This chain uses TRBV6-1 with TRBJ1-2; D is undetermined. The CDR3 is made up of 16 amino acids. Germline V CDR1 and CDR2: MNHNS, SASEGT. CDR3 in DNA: TGTGCCAGCAGTCAAGCAGGACTGCCGAATTTCTATGGCTACACCTTC. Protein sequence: CASSQAGLPNFYGYTF.

CDR3 DNA: TGTGCCAGCAGTTTCGGGACTATCACCTACAATGAGCAGTTCTTC. This sequence encodes CASSFGTITYNEQFF. The chain recombines TRBV28 with TRBJ2-1; the match to TRBD2 covers 7 bases. The CDR3 sequence is 15 residues long. Germline V gene sequence: CDR1 MDHEN, CDR2 SYDVKM. J lost 2 bases, V lost 3 bases, and 4 bases had no gene match.

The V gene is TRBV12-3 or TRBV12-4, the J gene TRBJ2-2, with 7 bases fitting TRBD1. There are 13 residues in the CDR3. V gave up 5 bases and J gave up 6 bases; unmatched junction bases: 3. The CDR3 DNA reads TGTGCCAGCAGTCTTGACAGGGCCGGGGAGCTGTTTTTT. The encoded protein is CASSLDRAGELFF.

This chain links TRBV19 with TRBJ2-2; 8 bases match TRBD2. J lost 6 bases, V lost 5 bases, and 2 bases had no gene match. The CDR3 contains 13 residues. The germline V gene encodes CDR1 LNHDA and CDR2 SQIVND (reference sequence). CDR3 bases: TGTGCCAGTAGTCCCGGGGGGGCCGGGGAGCTGTTTTTT. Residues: CASSPGGAGELFF.

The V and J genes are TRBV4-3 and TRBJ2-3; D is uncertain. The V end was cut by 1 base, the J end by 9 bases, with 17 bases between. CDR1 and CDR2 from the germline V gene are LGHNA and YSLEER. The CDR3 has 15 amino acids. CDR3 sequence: CASSQVVLSAMTQYF. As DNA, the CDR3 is TGCGCCAGCAGCCAAGTTGTACTATCCGCGATGACGCAGTATTTT.

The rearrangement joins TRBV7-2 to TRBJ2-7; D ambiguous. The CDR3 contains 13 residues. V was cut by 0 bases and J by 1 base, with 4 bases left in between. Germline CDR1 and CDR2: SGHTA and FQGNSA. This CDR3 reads CASSLAESYEQYV. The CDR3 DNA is TGTGCCAGCAGCTTAGCGGAGTCCTACGAGCAGTACGTC.

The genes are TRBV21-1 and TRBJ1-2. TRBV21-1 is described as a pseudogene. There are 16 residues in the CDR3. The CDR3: CASSKYSWEANYGYTF. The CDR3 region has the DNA TGTGCCAGCAGCAAGTATTCCTGGGAGGCTAACTATGGCTACACCTTC.

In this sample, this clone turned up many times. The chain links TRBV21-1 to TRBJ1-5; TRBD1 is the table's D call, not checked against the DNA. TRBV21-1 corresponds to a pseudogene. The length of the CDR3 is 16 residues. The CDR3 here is CASSKARAGSGQPQHF. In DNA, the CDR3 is TGTGCCAGCAGCAAAGCTCGGGCAGGGTCCGGTCAGCCCCAGCATTTT.

The CDR3 nucleotides are TGCGCCAGCAGCCGGACCGGGAACACAGATACGCAGTATTTT. Amino acid sequence: CASSRTGNTDTQYF. The rearrangement uses TRBV10-2 and TRBJ2-3, with D possibly TRBD2 on 5 matching bases. The CDR3 runs 14 residues. CDR1 and CDR2 from the germline V gene are WSHSY and SAAADI. V was cut by 6 bases and J by 2 bases, with 12 bases left in between.

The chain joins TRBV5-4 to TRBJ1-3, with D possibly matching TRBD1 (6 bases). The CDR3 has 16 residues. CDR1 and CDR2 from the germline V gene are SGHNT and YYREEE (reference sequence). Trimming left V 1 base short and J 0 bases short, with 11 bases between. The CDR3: CASSLYRGASGNTIYF. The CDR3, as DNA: TGTGCCAGCAGCTTGTACCGGGGGGCCTCTGGAAACACCATATATTTT.

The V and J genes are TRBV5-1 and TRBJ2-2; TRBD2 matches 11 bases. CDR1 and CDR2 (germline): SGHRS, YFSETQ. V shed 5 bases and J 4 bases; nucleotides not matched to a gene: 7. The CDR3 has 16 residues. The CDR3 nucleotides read TGCGCCAGCAGAACTAGCGGGAGTCGTAGCACCGGGGAGCTGTTTTTT. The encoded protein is CASRTSGSRSTGELFF.

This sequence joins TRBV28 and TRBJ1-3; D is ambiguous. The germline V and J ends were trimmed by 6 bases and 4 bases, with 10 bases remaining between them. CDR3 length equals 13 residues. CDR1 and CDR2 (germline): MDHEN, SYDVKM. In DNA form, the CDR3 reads TGTGCCAGCAGCCTACTAGGAGGAAACACCATATATTTT. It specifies CASSLLGGNTIYF.

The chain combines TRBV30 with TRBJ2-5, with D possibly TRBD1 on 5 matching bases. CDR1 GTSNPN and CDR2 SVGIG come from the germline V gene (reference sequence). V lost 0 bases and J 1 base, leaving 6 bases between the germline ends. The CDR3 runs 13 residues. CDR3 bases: TGTGCCTGGAGTGTCGACAGCCAAGAGACCCAGTACTTC. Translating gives CAWSVDSQETQYF.